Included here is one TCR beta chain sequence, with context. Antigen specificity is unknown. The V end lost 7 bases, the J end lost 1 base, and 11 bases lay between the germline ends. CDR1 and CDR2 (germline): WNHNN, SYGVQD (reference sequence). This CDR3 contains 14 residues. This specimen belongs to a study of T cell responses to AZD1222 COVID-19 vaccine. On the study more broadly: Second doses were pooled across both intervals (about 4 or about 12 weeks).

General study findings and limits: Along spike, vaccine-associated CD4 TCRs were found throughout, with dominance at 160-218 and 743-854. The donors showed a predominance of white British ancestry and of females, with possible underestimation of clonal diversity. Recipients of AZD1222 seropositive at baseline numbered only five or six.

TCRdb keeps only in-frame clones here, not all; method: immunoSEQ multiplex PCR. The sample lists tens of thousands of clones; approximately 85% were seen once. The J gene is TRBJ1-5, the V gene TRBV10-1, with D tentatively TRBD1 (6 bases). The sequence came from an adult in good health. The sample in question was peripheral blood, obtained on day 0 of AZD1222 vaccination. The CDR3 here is CASNQGISNQPQHF. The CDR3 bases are TGCGCCAGCAATCAGGGGATAAGCAATCAGCCCCAGCATTTT.